Below, 19 T cell receptor beta chains from the same sample are listed, as sequenced in a study of OX40 agonist ivuxolimab in advanced cancers. Libraries were prepared by immunoSEQ multiplex PCR; TCRdb keeps only in-frame clonotypes and omits some of them. The table includes about 69,000 clones, around 87% detected once. Sequencing was performed on CD4+ or CD8+ T cells sorted from blood, taken in a trial of the OX40 agonist ivuxolimab. These receptors were obtained from an adult with an advanced solid tumor such as melanoma, head and neck, liver or kidney cancer.

The chain joins TRBV10-2 to TRBJ2-1; 12 bases are shared with TRBD2. The CDR3 contains 14 residues. Germline trimming cut 5 bases from V and 6 bases from J; bases unmatched to any gene: 2. Germline V lookup: CDR1 WSHSY, CDR2 SAAADI. The CDR3 here is CASSRTSGINEQFF. DNA of the CDR3: TGCGCCAGCAGTAGGACTAGCGGGATCAATGAGCAGTTCTTC.

This clone was picked up a small number of times. The rearrangement joins TRBV28 to TRBJ1-2, with D tentatively TRBD1 (6 bases). Between the trimmed V and J ends, which lost 5 bases and 5 bases, there was a span of 15 bases. Per the germline V gene, CDR1 is MDHEN and CDR2 is SYDVKM. This CDR3 spans 14 amino acids. The CDR3 loop is CASSRTDPRYGYTF. The CDR3 DNA sequence: TGTGCCAGCAGTCGGACAGATCCGAGGTATGGCTACACCTTC.

The V call is TRBV5-5, the J call TRBJ2-4; D unclear. V gave up 0 bases and J gave up 1 base, with 11 bases separating them. Germline CDR1 reads SGHKS; CDR2 reads YYEKEE (reference sequence). CDR3 length: 16 amino acids. The CDR3 nucleotides are TGTGCCAGCAGCTTGGCTGACGGGTCGGCCAAAAACATTCAGTACTTC. This sequence encodes CASSLADGSAKNIQYF. Full variable domain (remainder filled in from reference TRBV5-5 and TRBJ2-4): DAGVTQSPTHLIKTRGQQVTLRCSPISGHKSVSWYQQVLGQGPQFIFQYYEKEERGRGNFPDRFSARQFPNYSSELNVNALLLGDSALYLCASSLADGSAKNIQYFGAGTRLSVL.

The CDR3 bases are TGTGCCAGCAGTGAGTCAGGCATTTCTGGAAACACCATATATTTT. Its translation: CASSESGISGNTIYF. V gene TRBV2 combines with J gene TRBJ1-3; no definite D call. Germline CDR1 SNHLY, CDR2 FYNNEI. V lost 3 bases and J 1 base, leaving 10 bases between the germline ends. The CDR3 sequence is 15 residues long.

In its sample, this clone was seen a few times. The chain carries TRBV5-1 and TRBJ2-1, with 10 bases fitting TRBD1. CDR3 length: 18 amino acids. With 4 bases clipped from V and 0 bases from J, the junction kept 10 bases outside the gene matches. Germline V gives CDR1 SGHRS, CDR2 YFSETQ. The CDR3 is CASSGGQGYMSSYNEQFF. DNA of the CDR3: TGCGCCAGCAGCGGGGGACAGGGGTACATGAGCTCCTACAATGAGCAGTTCTTC.

The chain couples TRBV4-3 to TRBJ2-3, with 10 bases lining up with TRBD2. The V segment lost 4 bases and the J segment 1 base; nucleotides outside the gene matches: 2. This CDR3 contains 15 residues. Germline V CDR1 and CDR2: LGHNA, YSLEER. The CDR3 nucleotides are TGCGCCAGCAGCCCCGGGACTAGCGGCACAGATACGCAGTATTTT. Its protein is CASSPGTSGTDTQYF.

The chain carries TRBV27 and TRBJ2-1; 10 bases line up with TRBD2. The ends lost 2 bases at V and 14 bases at J; junction bases unmatched: 6. The CDR3 contains 13 residues. CDR1 is MNHEY and CDR2 is SMNVEV in the germline V gene (reference sequence). CDR3 in amino acids: CASSLNTLAGKFF. In DNA form, the CDR3 reads TGTGCCAGCAGTTTAAATACACTAGCGGGGAAGTTCTTC.

The V and J genes are TRBV28 and TRBJ1-2; weak D call: TRBD1 (5 bases). The CDR3 runs to 14 residues. CDR1 is MDHEN and CDR2 is SYDVKM in the germline V gene. V dropped 1 base and J dropped 7 bases, with 13 bases sitting between them. For the CDR3, the DNA is TGTGCCAGCAGTTTATCGGCAGGGAACCGTGGCTACACCTTC. Protein product: CASSLSAGNRGYTF.

This sequence joins TRBV5-1 and TRBJ2-7, with 7 bases identical to TRBD2. This CDR3 is built from 14 residues. With V trimmed by 4 bases and J by 4 bases, 8 bases remained unmatched. From germline, CDR1 is SGHRS and CDR2 YFSETQ. For the CDR3, the DNA is TGCGCCAGCAGCCCCGGGACTACTCCTTACGAGCAGTACTTC. It encodes CASSPGTTPYEQYF.

Notes on this clone: The same CDR3 is also encoded by other DNA sequences in this sample. The chain joins TRBV18 to TRBJ2-7; D is possibly TRBD1 or TRBD2 (5 bases each). The V gene's germline CDR1 is KGHSH and CDR2 LQKENI. The ends were cut back, 3 bases at V and 5 bases at J, with 8 bases in the middle. CDR3 size: 12 residues. This CDR3 is CASSPRGDEQYF. In DNA form, the CDR3 reads TGTGCCAGCTCACCTCGAGGGGACGAGCAGTACTTC.

V is TRBV5-1 and J is TRBJ2-7; no definite D call. This CDR3 region has 13 residues. The germline CDR1 and CDR2 sequences are SGHRS and YFSETQ. Trimming shortened V by 5 bases and J by 3 bases, and 12 bases separated the two germline ends. The CDR3 region has the DNA TGCGCCAGCAGTCGGGCGGAAAACTACGAGCAGTACTTC. Its translation is CASSRAENYEQYF.

The genes are TRBV7-2 and TRBJ1-2, with unresolved D. V was shortened by 2 bases and J by 8 bases, with 15 bases between the two germline ends. CDR1 is SGHTA and CDR2 is FQGNSA in the germline V gene. The CDR3 spans 14 residues. Written as DNA, the CDR3 is TGTGCCAGCAGCTTATCATCCAGATACGACGGCTACACCTTC. Translated, it gives CASSLSSRYDGYTF.

The chain has TRBV15 and TRBJ2-1; 7 bases line up with TRBD1. Germline V CDR1 and CDR2: LNHNV, YYDKDF (reference sequence). V was clipped by 4 bases and J by 4 bases; unmatched bases: 7. CDR3 length equals 15 residues. The CDR3 bases are TGTGCCACCAGCACCAGACAGGGAGTATACAATGAGCAGTTCTTC. Its protein product is CATSTRQGVYNEQFF.

This clone was counted a few times. This rearrangement joins TRBV7-9 to TRBJ2-2; tentative D call: TRBD2 (6 bases). The CDR3 is 17 amino acids. From germline, CDR1 is SEHNR and CDR2 FQNEAQ (reference sequence). Trimming pared 5 bases from V and 6 bases from J, leaving 22 bases between. The CDR3 DNA follows: TGTGCCAGCAGCCCCCCAAATAGCGGAGGAGTGGCCGGGGAGCTGTTTTTT. Its protein is CASSPPNSGGVAGELFF. Drawing the rest from reference TRBV7-9 and TRBJ2-2, the complete variable domain is DTGVSQNPRHKITKRGQNVTFRCDPISEHNRLYWYRQTLGQGPEFLTYFQNEAQLEKSRLLSDRFSAERPKGSFSTLEIQRTEQGDSAMYLCASSPPNSGGVAGELFFGEGSRLTVL.

The V call is TRBV9, the J call TRBJ2-2, with D unresolved. Germline V gene sequence: CDR1 SGDLS, CDR2 YYNGEE. This CDR3 has 14 amino acids. V shed 0 bases and J shed 6 bases, with 9 bases lying between them. This CDR3 is CASSVESVPGELFF. The CDR3 coding sequence is TGTGCCAGCAGCGTAGAGTCGGTCCCCGGGGAGCTGTTTTTT.

The chain is built from TRBV18 and TRBJ2-7; 13 nucleotides match TRBD2. V dropped 6 bases and J dropped 6; count of bases not matched to a gene: 5. This CDR3 comprises 14 residues. The germline V gene encodes CDR1 KGHSH and CDR2 LQKENI. DNA for the CDR3: TGTGCCAGCTCGTCGGGACTAGCGGGATCCGAGCAGTACTTC. Protein product: CASSSGLAGSEQYF.

The count of this clone is one. The chain recombines TRBV21-1 with TRBJ2-7. TRBV21-1 is noted as a pseudogene. The CDR3 covers 15 residues. CDR3 loop: CASSSPYKTNYEQYF. In nucleotides, the CDR3 is TGTGCCAGCAGCAGCCCATACAAGACGAACTACGAGCAGTACTTC.

The chain employs TRBV27 and TRBJ2-5; 7 bases agree with TRBD1. The CDR3 spans 16 residues. V was pared by 7 bases and J by 1 base, with 12 bases of the junction left unmatched. Germline V gene lookup returns CDR1 MNHEY and CDR2 SMNVEV (reference sequence). CDR3 loop: CASKISQGDPQETQYF. CDR3 bases: TGTGCCAGCAAAATCTCCCAGGGGGACCCCCAAGAGACCCAGTACTTC.

The chain uses TRBV11-3 and TRBJ2-1, with 7 nucleotides matching TRBD1. The J segment lost 8 bases and the V segment lost 5 bases, leaving 12 bases of the junction unmatched. The CDR3 is 15 residues long. CDR1 is SGHNT and CDR2 is YENEEA in the germline V gene. The CDR3 nucleotides are TGTGCCAGCAGCCCTCAAGGGCAGGGGGTCGATGAGCAGTTCTTC. It codes for CASSPQGQGVDEQFF.